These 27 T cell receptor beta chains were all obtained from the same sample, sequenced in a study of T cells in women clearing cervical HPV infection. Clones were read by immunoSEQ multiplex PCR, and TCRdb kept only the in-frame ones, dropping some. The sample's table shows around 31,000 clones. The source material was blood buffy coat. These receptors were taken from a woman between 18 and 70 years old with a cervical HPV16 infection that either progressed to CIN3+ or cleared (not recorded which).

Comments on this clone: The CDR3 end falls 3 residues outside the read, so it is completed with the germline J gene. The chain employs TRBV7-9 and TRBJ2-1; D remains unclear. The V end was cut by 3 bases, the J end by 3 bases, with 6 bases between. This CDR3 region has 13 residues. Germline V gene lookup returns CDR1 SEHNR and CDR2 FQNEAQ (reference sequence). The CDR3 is CASSFKNYNEQFF. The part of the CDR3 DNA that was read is TGTGCCAGCAGCTTCAAAAACTACAATGAG.

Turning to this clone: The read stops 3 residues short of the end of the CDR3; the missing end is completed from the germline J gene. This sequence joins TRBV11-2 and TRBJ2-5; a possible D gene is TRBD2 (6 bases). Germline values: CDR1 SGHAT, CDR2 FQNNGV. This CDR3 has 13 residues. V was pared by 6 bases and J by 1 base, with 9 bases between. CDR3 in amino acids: CASSAGFQETQYF. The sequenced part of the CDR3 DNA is TGTGCCAGCAGTGCGGGGTTCCAAGAGACC.

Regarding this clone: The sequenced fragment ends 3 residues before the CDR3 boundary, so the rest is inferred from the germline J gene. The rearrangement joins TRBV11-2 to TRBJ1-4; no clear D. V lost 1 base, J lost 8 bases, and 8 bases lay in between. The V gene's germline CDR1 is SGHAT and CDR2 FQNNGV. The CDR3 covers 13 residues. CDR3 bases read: TGTGCCAGCAGCTTAGGTCACACCGAAAAA. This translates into CASSLGHTEK. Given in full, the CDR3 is CASSLGHTEKLFF.

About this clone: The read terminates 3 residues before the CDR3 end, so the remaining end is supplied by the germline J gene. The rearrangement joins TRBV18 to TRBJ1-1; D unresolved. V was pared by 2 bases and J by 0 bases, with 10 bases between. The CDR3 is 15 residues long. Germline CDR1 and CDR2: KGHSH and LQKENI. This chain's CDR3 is CASSPRVTVNTEAFF. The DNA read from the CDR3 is TGTGCCAGCTCACCAAGGGTAACCGTGAACACTGAA. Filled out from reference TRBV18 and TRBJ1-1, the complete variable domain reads NAGVMQNPRHLVRRRGQEARLRCSPMKGHSHVYWYRQLPEEGLKFMVYLQKENIIDESGMPKERFSAEFPKEGPSILRIQQVVRGDSAAYFCASSPRVTVNTEAFFGQGTRLTVV.

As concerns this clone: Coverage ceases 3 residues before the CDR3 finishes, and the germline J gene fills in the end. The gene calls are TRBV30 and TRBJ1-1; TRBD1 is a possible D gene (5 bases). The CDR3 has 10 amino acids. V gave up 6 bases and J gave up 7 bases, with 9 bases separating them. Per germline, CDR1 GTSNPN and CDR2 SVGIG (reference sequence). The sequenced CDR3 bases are TGTGCCTGTGACAGAGGTGAA. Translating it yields CACDRGE. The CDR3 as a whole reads CACDRGEAFF.

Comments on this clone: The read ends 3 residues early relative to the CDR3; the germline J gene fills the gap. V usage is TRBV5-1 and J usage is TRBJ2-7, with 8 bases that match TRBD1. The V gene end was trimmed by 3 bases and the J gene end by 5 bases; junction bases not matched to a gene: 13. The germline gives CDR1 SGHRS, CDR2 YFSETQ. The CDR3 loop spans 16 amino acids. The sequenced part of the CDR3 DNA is TGCGCCAGCAGCTCAGGACAGGGCCGACCGCCAAACGAG. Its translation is CASSSGQGRPPNE. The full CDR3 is CASSSGQGRPPNEQYF.

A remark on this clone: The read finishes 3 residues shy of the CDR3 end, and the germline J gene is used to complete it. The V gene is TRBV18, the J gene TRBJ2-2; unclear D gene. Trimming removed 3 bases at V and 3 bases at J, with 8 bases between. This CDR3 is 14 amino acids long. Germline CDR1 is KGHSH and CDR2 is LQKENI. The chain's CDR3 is CASSPGLDTGELFF. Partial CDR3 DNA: TGTGCCAGCTCACCGGGCCTGGACACCGGGGAG.

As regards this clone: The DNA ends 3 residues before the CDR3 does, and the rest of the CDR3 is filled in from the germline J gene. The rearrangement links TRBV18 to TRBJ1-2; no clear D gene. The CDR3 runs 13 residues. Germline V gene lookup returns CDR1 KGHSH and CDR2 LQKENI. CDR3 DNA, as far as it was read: TGTGCCAGCTCAACCCGAGAGGCAGATACC. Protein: CASSTREADT. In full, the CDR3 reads CASSTREADTYTF.

The DNA read from the CDR3 is TGTGCCAGCAGCCGGCGGGAGACCAACTATGGT. Amino acids: CASSRRETNYG. The complete CDR3 protein is CASSRRETNYGQYF. The rearrangement joins TRBV7-9 to TRBJ2-4, with 7 bases lining up with TRBD2. Sequencing ends 3 residues short of the CDR3 end; the germline J gene provides the rest. Germline lookup yields CDR1 SEHNR and CDR2 FQNEAQ (reference sequence). This CDR3 region has 14 residues.

CDR3 sequence reads: CSATRDRGANEKLFF. The covered CDR3 bases are TGCAGTGCTACCCGGGACAGGGGGGCTAATGAAAAG. The chain is built from TRBV20-1 and TRBJ2-2, with TRBD1 identical over 11 bases. The sequence runs out 3 residues before the end of the CDR3; the remainder is reconstructed from the germline J gene. This CDR3 region has 15 residues. In germline, CDR1 is DFQATT, CDR2 SNEGSKA (reference sequence).

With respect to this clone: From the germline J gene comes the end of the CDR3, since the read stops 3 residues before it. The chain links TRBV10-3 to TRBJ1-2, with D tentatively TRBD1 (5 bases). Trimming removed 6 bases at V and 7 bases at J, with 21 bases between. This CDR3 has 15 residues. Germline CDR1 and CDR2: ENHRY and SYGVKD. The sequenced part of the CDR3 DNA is TGTGCCATCAGCCAATCTTTAGGACAAGCAGGTGGC. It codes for CAISQSLGQAGG. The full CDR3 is CAISQSLGQAGGYTF.

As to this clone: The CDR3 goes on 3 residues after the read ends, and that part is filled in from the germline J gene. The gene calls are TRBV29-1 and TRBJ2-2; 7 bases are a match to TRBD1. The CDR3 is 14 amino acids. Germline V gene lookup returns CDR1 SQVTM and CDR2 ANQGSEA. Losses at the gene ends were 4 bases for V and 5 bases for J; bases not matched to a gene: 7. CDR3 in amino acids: CSVGQGEWTGELFF. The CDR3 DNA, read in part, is TGCAGCGTTGGGCAGGGGGAATGGACCGGGGAG.

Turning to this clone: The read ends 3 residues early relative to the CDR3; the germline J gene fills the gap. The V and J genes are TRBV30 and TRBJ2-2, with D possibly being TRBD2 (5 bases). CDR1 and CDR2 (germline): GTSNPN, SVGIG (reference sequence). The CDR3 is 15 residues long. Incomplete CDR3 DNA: TGTGCCTGGAGTGTCTCGGGGAAATGGAATTCACCG. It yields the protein CAWSVSGKWNSP. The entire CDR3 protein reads CAWSVSGKWNSPLFF.

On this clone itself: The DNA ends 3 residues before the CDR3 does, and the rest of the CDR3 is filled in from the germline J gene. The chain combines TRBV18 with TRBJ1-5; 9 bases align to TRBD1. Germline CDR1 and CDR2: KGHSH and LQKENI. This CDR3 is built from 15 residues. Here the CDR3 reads CASSPPGQGSDPQHF. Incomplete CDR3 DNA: TGTGCCAGCTCACCGCCGGGACAGGGTTCAGATCCC.

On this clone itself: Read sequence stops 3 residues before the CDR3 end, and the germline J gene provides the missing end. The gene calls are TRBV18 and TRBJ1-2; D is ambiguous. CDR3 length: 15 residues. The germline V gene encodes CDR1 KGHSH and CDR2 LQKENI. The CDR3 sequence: CASSQTSGVTDTYTF. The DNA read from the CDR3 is TGTGCCAGCTCCCAAACTAGCGGGGTCACAGATACC.

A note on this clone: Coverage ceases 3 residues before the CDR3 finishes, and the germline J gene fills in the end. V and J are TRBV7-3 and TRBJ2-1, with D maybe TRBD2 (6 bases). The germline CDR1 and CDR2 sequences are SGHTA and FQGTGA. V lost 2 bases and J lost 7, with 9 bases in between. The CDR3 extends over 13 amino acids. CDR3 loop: CASSLGAGNEQFF. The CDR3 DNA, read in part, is TGTGCCAGCAGCTTAGGGGCGGGGAATGAG.

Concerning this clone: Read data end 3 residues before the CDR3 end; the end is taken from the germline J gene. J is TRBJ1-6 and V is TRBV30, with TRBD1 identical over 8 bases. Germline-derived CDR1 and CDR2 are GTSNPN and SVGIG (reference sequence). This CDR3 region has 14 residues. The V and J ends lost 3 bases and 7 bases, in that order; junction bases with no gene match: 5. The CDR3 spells CAWRDRGVNSPLHF. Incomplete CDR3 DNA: TGTGCCTGGAGAGACAGGGGCGTGAATTCACCC.

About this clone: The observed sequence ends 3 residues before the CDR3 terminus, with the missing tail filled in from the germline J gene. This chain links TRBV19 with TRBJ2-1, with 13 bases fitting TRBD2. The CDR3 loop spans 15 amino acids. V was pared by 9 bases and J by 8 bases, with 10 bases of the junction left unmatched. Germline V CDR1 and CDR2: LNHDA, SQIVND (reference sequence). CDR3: CASTTSGRARDEQFF. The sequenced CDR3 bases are TGTGCCAGCACCACTAGCGGGAGGGCCCGGGATGAG.

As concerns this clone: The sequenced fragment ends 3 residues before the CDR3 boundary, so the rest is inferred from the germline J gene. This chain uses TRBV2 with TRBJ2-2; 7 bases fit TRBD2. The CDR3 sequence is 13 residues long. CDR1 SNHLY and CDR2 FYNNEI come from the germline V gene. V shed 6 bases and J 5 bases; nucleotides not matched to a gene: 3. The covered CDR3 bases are TGTGCCAGCAGCGCACTAGCGACCGGGGAG. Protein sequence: CASSALATGE. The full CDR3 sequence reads CASSALATGELFF.

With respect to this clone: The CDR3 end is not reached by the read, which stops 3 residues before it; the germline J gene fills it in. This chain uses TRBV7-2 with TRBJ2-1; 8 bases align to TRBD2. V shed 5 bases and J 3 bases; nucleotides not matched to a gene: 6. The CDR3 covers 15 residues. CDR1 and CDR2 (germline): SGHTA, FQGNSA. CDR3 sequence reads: CASSNGLAFYNEQFF. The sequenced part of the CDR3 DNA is TGTGCCAGCAGCAACGGACTAGCTTTCTACAATGAG.

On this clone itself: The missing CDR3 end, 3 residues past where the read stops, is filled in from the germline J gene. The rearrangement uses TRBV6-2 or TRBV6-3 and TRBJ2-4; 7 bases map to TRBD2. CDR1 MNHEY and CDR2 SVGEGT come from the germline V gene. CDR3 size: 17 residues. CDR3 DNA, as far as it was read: TGTGCCAGCAGTTACTCGACCCTGCGGGGGACCCGCCAGGGT. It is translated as CASSYSTLRGTRQG. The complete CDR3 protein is CASSYSTLRGTRQGQYF.

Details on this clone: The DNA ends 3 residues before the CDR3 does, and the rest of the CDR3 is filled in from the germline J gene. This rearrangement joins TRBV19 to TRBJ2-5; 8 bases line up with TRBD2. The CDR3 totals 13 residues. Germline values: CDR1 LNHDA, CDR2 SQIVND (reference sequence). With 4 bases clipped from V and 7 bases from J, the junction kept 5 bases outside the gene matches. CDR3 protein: CASSTLGGGTQYF. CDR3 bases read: TGTGCCAGTAGTACCCTCGGGGGGGGGACC.

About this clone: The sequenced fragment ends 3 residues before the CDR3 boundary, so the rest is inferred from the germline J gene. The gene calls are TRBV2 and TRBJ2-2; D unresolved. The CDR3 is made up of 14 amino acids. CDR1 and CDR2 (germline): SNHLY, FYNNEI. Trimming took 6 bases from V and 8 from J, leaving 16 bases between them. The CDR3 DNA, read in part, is TGTGCCAGCAGAATCGACTTGATGGCGGGGGAG. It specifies CASRIDLMAGE. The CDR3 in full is CASRIDLMAGELFF.

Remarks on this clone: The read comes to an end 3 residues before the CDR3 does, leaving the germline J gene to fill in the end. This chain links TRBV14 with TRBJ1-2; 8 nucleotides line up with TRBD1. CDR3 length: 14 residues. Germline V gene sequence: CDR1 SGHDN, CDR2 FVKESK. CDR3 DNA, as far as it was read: TGTGCCAGCAGCCTAGGACAGGGTAGGCTCGGC. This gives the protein CASSLGQGRLG. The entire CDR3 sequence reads CASSLGQGRLGYTF.

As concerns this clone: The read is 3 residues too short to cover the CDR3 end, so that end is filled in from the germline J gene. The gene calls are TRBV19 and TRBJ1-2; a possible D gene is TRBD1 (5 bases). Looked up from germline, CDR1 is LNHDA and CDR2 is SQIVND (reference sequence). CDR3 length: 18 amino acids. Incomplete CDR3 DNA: TGTGCCAGTAGTATAAGACTAGCGGGAGGACACTACGACAATGAC. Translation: CASSIRLAGGHYDND. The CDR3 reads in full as CASSIRLAGGHYDNDYTF.

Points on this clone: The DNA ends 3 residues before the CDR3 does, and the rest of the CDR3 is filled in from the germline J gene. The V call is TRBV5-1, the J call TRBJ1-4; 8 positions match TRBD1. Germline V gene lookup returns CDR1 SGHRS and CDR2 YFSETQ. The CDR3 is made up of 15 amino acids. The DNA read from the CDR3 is TGCGCCAGCAGCCTACAGACAGGGGTAGTGTCACCA. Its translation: CASSLQTGVVSP. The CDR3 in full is CASSLQTGVVSPLFF. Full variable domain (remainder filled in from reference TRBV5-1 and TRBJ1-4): KAGVTQTPRYLIKTRGQQVTLSCSPISGHRSVSWYQQTPGQGLQFLFEYFSETQRNKGNFPGRFSGRQFSNSRSEMNVSTLELGDSALYLCASSLQTGVVSPLFFGSGTQLSVL.

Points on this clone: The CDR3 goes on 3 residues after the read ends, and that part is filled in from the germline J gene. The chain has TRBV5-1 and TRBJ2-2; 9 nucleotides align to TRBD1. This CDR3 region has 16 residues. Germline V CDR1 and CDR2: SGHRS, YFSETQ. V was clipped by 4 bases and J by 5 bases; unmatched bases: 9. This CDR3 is CASSQLGQGGTGELFF. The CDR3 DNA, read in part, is TGCGCCAGCAGCCAACTGGGACAGGGAGGGACCGGGGAG.